Included here is one TCR beta chain sequence, with context. Its antigen has not been determined. Per-base qualities were not stored, and no clone one base away is much larger. Donors were healthy HIV-negative adults with no recently reported acute infections or vaccinations. All donors were Caucasian adults living in Nashville, Tennessee, USA. For unsorted samples, about 90 million PBMCs were counted and genomic DNA was extracted with the QIAamp DNA Blood Mini kit. Blood was collected by leukapheresis, and PBMCs were isolated by Ficoll-Histopaque density gradient centrifugation and then cryopreserved in liquid nitrogen vapor phase. This sample was included in a study of shared clonotypes between healthy human individuals (dated by TCRdb to 2018 to 2021). With regard to the full study: The cohort included three men and a couple of women between 18 and 49 years of age. To estimate repertoire size and how much clonotypes are shared between individuals, the study performed deep sequencing of blood TCR repertoires from a few healthy adults. Different laboratories and diverse techniques were used to prepare libraries and sequence TCR repertoires, to increase sequencing depth and limit assay-specific biases. Each donor's leukapheresis produced roughly between about 0.8 and 8.9 billion PBMCs. Study-wide conclusions, independent of this receptor: Sampling was restricted to blood, and TCR repertoires in tissues likely differ from the TCR repertoires found in blood. The genetic and exposure-history diversity represented was limited by the small number of donors. Pairwise subsampling led to the expectation that sequencing depth would affect the degree of clonotype sharing among donors.

Using the deep immunoSEQ assay, multiplex PCR amplified TCR CDR3 regions from genomic DNA. Extracted genomic DNA from each cell subset was spread evenly across all wells of several immunoSEQ 96-well plates, with each plate serving as a replicate. For unsorted PBMC, roughly 0.3 ug of genomic DNA, equivalent to about 30,000 T cell genomes, went into each replicate PCR. Ten immunoSEQ deep assay plates were used to sequence unsorted PBMC genomic DNA. Purified libraries were measured with a Qubit 3.0 fluorometer, size-checked on a Bioanalyzer 2100, and measured again with the KAPA Library Quantification kit. Each immunoSEQ 96-well plate was sequenced on its own single-read 150-cycle Illumina NextSeq 550 flow cell. Per the authors' processing: Because the immunoSEQ output included only junctional sequences and no quality scores, the filtering could not be the same as the filtering used for full-length reads. To assign V/J genes and CDR3, sequences were annotated using PyIR, a Python wrapper for IgBLAST v1.9, with IMGT germline references. Reads were removed for weak V/J assignments (E-value above 1e-6), missing CDR3, stop codons, out-of-frame junctions, or ambiguous translated residues. V3J clonotypes were defined as sequences sharing an identical inferred V gene, J gene, and CDR3 amino acid sequence. Percentage overlap between repertoires was calculated by dividing the number of shared unique clonotypes by the size of the smaller repertoire. RTK rarefaction, the Chao1 estimator, and Recon v2.1 estimates of unobserved clonotypes were used to assess repertoire richness. As stored in TCRdb, this immuneACCESS dataset retains in-frame rearrangements with V and J assigned. A fraction of the clones does not appear; measured against another copy, unresolved V genes explain less than half of the discrepancy, and the remainder lacks a known reason. The DNA was the basis for D and trimming; V, J and clone size are from that table. In this sample the table shows around 440,000 clones, over 60% of which occur a single time. The ten largest clones represent around 12% of the sample.

The source is a woman aged 40 to 50 in good health. Some clones in this sample may be carry-over from other donors' samples. Material for sequencing was PBMCs.

The DNA sequence is as follows: TGTGCCAGTAGTATAGTCGCAGGGAACACTGAAGCTTTCTTT. Its amino acids are CASSIVAGNTEAFF. The chain employs TRBV19 and TRBJ1-1; there is no confident call for the D gene. The V end loses 1 base and the J end loses 1 base, and a stretch of 7 bases separates them. Its CDR3 holds 14 amino acids, cysteine through phenylalanine. Here the CDR3 DNA is all that survives: 42 bases in frame from base 1. Looking up the germline V gene (reference sequence) yields CDR1 LNHDA and CDR2 SQIVND.